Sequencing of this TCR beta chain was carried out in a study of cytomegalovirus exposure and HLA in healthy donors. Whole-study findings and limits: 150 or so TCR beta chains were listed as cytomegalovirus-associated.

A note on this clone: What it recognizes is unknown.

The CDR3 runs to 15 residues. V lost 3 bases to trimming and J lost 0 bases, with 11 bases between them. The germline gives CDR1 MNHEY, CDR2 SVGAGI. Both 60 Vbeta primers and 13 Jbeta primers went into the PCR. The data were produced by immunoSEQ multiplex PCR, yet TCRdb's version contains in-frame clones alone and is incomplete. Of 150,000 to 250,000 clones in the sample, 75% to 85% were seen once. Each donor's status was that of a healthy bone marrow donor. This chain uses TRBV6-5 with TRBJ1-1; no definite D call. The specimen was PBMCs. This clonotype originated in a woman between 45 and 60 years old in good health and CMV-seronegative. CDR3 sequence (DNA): TGTGCCAGCAGTTATTTATCCGGGGTGAACACTGAAGCTTTCTTT. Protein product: CASSYLSGVNTEAFF.